A selection of T cell receptor beta chains follows, all from one sample in a study of T cells after yellow fever vaccination. TCRdb passed the 5' RACE reads through MiXCR, listing each CDR3 protein once. The data show 300,000 to 400,000 distinct CDR3 sequences, with 6.2% seen just once and 15% held by the top ten. The sample was PBMCs, taken 5 days after the yellow fever booster vaccination. Receptors were obtained from a man aged 25-40 years who received the YFV17D yellow fever vaccine. CDR3s include the opening cysteine and the closing phenylalanine or tryptophan. A D gene is named only where the DNA matches it firmly. Where a row states a size, it is once, few, many or the class of an expanded clone; other rows omit it.

j_call: TRBJ2-1
d_call: TRBD1
v_call: TRBV7-7
clone_size: many
cdr3_aa: CASSLGQGLHEQFF
cdr3_nt: TGTGCTAGCAGCCTGGGACAGGGTCTCCATGAGCAGTTCTTC

j_call: TRBJ2-7
d_call: -
v_call: TRBV20-1
clone_size: few
cdr3_aa: CSARGLGEFYEQYF
cdr3_nt: TGCAGTGCTAGAGGCCTCGGGGAGTTCTACGAGCAGTACTTC

j_call: TRBJ2-3
d_call: -
v_call: TRBV20-1
clone_size: many
cdr3_aa: CSARNDLRLTDTQYF
cdr3_nt: TGCAGTGCTAGAAACGACCTGAGGCTCACAGATACGCAGTATTTT

j_call: TRBJ2-7
d_call: TRBD1
v_call: TRBV20-1
clone_size: many
cdr3_aa: CSGGTGDTYEQYF
cdr3_nt: TGCAGTGGGGGGACAGGTGATACCTACGAGCAGTACTTC

j_call: TRBJ2-5
d_call: -
v_call: TRBV20-1
clone_size: few
cdr3_aa: CSASSSEETQYF
cdr3_nt: TGCAGTGCTAGTTCGTCTGAAGAGACCCAGTACTTC

j_call: TRBJ2-3
d_call: -
v_call: TRBV29-1
clone_size: many
cdr3_aa: CSCGGTDTQYF
cdr3_nt: TGCAGCTGCGGGGGCACAGATACGCAGTATTTT

j_call: TRBJ2-5
d_call: TRBD2
v_call: TRBV7-8
clone_size: few
cdr3_aa: CASSLMRLAGIKTQYF
cdr3_nt: TGTGCCAGCAGCTTAATGAGACTAGCGGGAATAAAGACCCAGTACTTC

j_call: TRBJ2-3
d_call: -
v_call: TRBV12-3/TRBV12-4
clone_size: many
cdr3_aa: CASSPPTSTDTQYF
cdr3_nt: TGTGCCAGCAGTCCCCCCACTAGCACAGATACGCAGTATTTT

j_call: TRBJ2-5
d_call: -
v_call: TRBV5-1
clone_size: many
cdr3_aa: CASSLGGTTRTQETQYF
cdr3_nt: TGCGCCAGCAGCTTGGGGGGGACGACTAGAACACAAGAGACCCAGTACTTC

j_call: TRBJ1-5
d_call: -
v_call: TRBV12-3/TRBV12-4
clone_size: many
cdr3_aa: CASSFSDNQPQHF
cdr3_nt: TGTGCCAGCAGTTTCTCGGACAATCAGCCCCAGCATTTT

j_call: TRBJ2-1
d_call: TRBD1
v_call: TRBV15
clone_size: many
cdr3_aa: CATSRDRSGGSLANEQFF
cdr3_nt: TGTGCCACCAGCAGAGATCGTTCAGGGGGATCTCTAGCAAATGAGCAGTTCTTC

j_call: TRBJ1-5
d_call: -
v_call: TRBV12-3/TRBV12-4
clone_size: -
cdr3_aa: CASSLASLQPQHF
cdr3_nt: TGTGCCAGCAGTTTAGCGAGTCTACAGCCCCAGCATTTT

j_call: TRBJ2-3
d_call: TRBD2
v_call: TRBV19
clone_size: few
cdr3_aa: CAGLVGGSTDTQYF
cdr3_nt: TGTGCCGGCTTAGTGGGCGGGAGTACAGATACGCAGTATTTT

j_call: TRBJ2-1
d_call: -
v_call: TRBV20-1
clone_size: few
cdr3_aa: CSASPGGYNEQFF
cdr3_nt: TGCAGTGCTAGCCCTGGGGGTTACAATGAGCAGTTCTTC

j_call: TRBJ2-1
d_call: -
v_call: TRBV30
clone_size: few
cdr3_aa: CAWSADRMGSYNEQFF
cdr3_nt: TGTGCCTGGAGTGCTGATAGGATGGGCTCCTACAATGAGCAGTTCTTC

j_call: TRBJ2-7
d_call: TRBD2
v_call: TRBV23-1
clone_size: -
cdr3_aa: CASSLSGRVIYEQYF
cdr3_nt: TGCGCCAGCAGTCTGAGCGGGAGGGTTATCTACGAGCAGTACTTC

j_call: TRBJ2-3
d_call: -
v_call: TRBV11-2
clone_size: few
cdr3_aa: CASNSKGGLSQYF
cdr3_nt: TGTGCCAGCAACTCTAAGGGGGGGCTCTCGCAGTATTTT

j_call: TRBJ2-1
d_call: -
v_call: TRBV4-2
clone_size: -
cdr3_aa: CASSQEGAPPRGEQFF
cdr3_nt: TGTGCCAGCAGCCAAGAAGGGGCACCCCCCCGTGGAGAGCAGTTCTTC

j_call: TRBJ1-2
d_call: -
v_call: TRBV12-3/TRBV12-4
clone_size: many
cdr3_aa: CASSPGGGYGYTF
cdr3_nt: TGTGCCAGCAGCCCCGGGGGGGGCTATGGCTACACCTTC

j_call: TRBJ2-1
d_call: -
v_call: TRBV29-1
clone_size: -
cdr3_aa: CSGHRVVSEQFF
cdr3_nt: TGCAGCGGACATAGAGTGGTGAGTGAGCAGTTCTTC

j_call: TRBJ2-7
d_call: TRBD1
v_call: TRBV18
clone_size: -
cdr3_aa: CASSERAGTGGYEQYF
cdr3_nt: TGTGCCAGCTCAGAAAGGGCCGGGACAGGGGGCTACGAGCAGTACTTC

j_call: TRBJ2-7
d_call: TRBD1
v_call: TRBV20-1
clone_size: -
cdr3_aa: CSAVNDRGAYEQYF
cdr3_nt: TGCAGTGCCGTCAACGACAGGGGGGCCTACGAGCAGTACTTC

j_call: TRBJ2-5
d_call: -
v_call: TRBV29-1
clone_size: many
cdr3_aa: CSVVRDQETQYF
cdr3_nt: TGCAGCGTTGTAAGGGACCAAGAGACCCAGTACTTC